The clone carrying this T cell receptor beta chain was seen once. The data originate from a study of blood T cell repertoires in COVID-19. Participant age was roughly 18 to 90 years, and participants resided in fewer than 30 US areas. Participants' own reports of clinical history determined their cohort assignment. In the authors' methods: Amplification of reference gene primers was used by the study to estimate nucleated cell counts. TCRdb's table, derived via immunoSEQ multiplex PCR, lists solely in-frame clones and lacks some. Clone size and the V and J calls come from that table; the DNA yielded D and trimming. The table has roughly 250,000 clones, roughly 87% seen once. The sequence was obtained from a woman younger than 45 with acute COVID-19. Sequences were obtained from PBMCs or T cells enriched from blood (not recorded which).

The CDR3: CASSSRGLRGDYEQYF. The CDR3 nucleotides are TGTGCCAGCTCATCCAGGGGGCTAAGAGGGGACTACGAGCAGTACTTC. The chain joins TRBV18 to TRBJ2-7, with TRBD1 matching 8 bases. The J segment lost 3 bases and the V segment lost 5 bases, leaving 12 bases of the junction unmatched. The CDR3 contains 16 residues. Germline V gene sequence: CDR1 KGHSH, CDR2 LQKENI.